The subject of this entry is one TCR beta chain. Its antigen specificity is not known. Gene names and germline sequences here are all drawn from mouse data. With the read ending 1 residue before the CDR3 end, the germline J gene is used to fill in that end. In the germline V gene, CDR1 corresponds to GKSSPN and CDR2 to SITVG. Reading from cysteine to phenylalanine, the CDR3 counts 12 amino acids. The 33 bases shown cover part of the CDR3, and their frame starts at base 1. V is shortened by 0 bases, J by 3 bases, and the region joining them spans 4 bases. The data stem from a study of tissue T cells after allogeneic stem cell transplantation (dated by TCRdb to between 2022 and 2023). Background for the entire study: The study profiled TCR beta repertoires across many tissues from research autopsies of patients with and without GVHD, plus mouse models of GVHD. On the human side, the study was prospective and observational, with no blinding or randomization.

Here is what the overall study found, with its caveats: In both patients and mice, only a limited portion of the TCR repertoire detected in tissues was captured by blood and spleen T cells. Not many T cell clones showed up in more than one patient, yet clustering based on motifs uncovered repertoire signatures that were shared across patients in a tissue-specific way. Within patients, how anatomically similar tissues were was a major factor shaping TCR repertoire composition, regardless of disease or transplant status. The study did not establish which tissue TCRs were alloreactive or antigen-specific, and some clones may have been host cells that persisted. A small and clinically heterogeneous patient cohort was studied, and sampling depth was acknowledged as a limitation.

Taken with the paper, the label for time point translates to: mouse harvest day 14 after allogeneic transplant. Mouse grafts combined 10^7 T-cell-depleted bone marrow cells with 10^6 splenic CD5+ T cells, given via tail vein injection. To model GVHD in mice, a major MHC-mismatch B6 (H2b) into BALB/c (H2d) model was used, and tissues were profiled at day 7 or 14. On day 7 or 14 post-transplant, mouse tissues and retro-orbital blood were harvested with separate sterile tools for each animal, and livers were flushed before harvest. Before genomic DNA isolation with the DNeasy Blood & Tissue Kit, mouse tissues were minced using razor blades in buffered saline. Receptor libraries were prepared by the immunoSEQ multiplex PCR assay. TCRbeta CDR3 sequencing was performed at survey depth by Adaptive Biotechnologies, and CDR3 sequences, V/J genes, productive frequency and template counts were reported. Amplification of TCR beta CDR3 regions was performed from genomic DNA rather than from RNA. In the original analysis: Pairwise repertoire overlap between tissues was quantified with Jensen-Shannon divergence, where 1 means complete divergence and 0 identical. Based on pairwise JSD values, tissues were grouped by single-linkage agglomerative hierarchical clustering, and the results were shown as dendrograms. GLIPH2 was run on all patient samples with simulation_depth 1000, kmer_min_depth 3 and cdr3_length_cutoff 8, and groups with more than two unique CDR3s were retained. A standardized tissue-overlap score was calculated by extrapolating Jaccard GLIPH-group overlap across patients to a standard repertoire size of 1000 clones. Linear mixed-effect models, with tissue included as a fixed effect and individual included as a random effect, were used to assess associations of diversity with clinical or experimental variables. The table comes from immuneACCESS by way of TCRdb, which keeps in-frame sequences with V and J called. Part of the clones is missing from these tables; in studies checked, under half for an unresolved V gene and the rest for unknown reasons. V and J calls and clone size follow that table, whereas D and trimming were derived from the DNA. This sample lists around 3,100 clones; around two fifths were detected once. The ten largest clones represent about a third of the sample.

Recombination connected TRBV31 to TRBJ2-4; the D gene remains uncertain. The sample was gut tissue. This receptor was identified in a female BALB/c mouse given C57BL/6 T cells with graft-versus-host disease after an allogeneic hematopoietic cell transplant. Partial CDR3 DNA: TGTGCCTGGAGTCTTGGGCAAAACACCTTGTAC. Its protein product is CAWSLGQNTLY. The full CDR3 protein reads CAWSLGQNTLYF.